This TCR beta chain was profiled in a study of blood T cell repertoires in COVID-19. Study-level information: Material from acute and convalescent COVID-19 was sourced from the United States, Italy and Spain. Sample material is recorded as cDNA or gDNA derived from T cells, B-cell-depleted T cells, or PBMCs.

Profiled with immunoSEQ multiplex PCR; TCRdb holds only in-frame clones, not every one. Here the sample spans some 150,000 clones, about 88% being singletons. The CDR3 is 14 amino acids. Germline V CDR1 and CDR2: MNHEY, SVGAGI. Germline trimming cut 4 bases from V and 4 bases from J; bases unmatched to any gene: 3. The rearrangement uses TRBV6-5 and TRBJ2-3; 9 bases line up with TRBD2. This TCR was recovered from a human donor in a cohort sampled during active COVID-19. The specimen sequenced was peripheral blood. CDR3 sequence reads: CASSFSGSPDTQYF. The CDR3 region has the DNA TGTGCCAGCAGTTTTAGCGGGAGCCCAGATACGCAGTATTTT.